This TCR beta chain was sequenced during a study of CD4 T cells in relation to SARS-CoV-2 and coronaviruses. At the level of the study: PBMCs were cultured with antigen for roughly 9 days before TCR beta sequencing. Controls used an HIV-1 Nef peptide pool or no peptide. Shared crossreactive spike epitopes were mapped to their HLA restriction.

Notes on this clone: Antigen specificity is unknown.

Before the COVID-19 pandemic, during about 2010-2018, CD4+ T cells were taken from unexposed donors. CD4+ T cells were isolated from the cells after less than 13 days of culture. Method: immunoSEQ multiplex PCR; TCRdb's copy keeps in-frame clones and lacks some. The sample carries fewer than 20,000 clones, approximately 80% recorded once. Trimming took off 5 bases at V and 2 bases at J, with 16 bases between the two ends. Germline CDR1 and CDR2: SGHVS and FQNEAQ. This CDR3 is built from 16 residues. This receptor was identified in a human donor in good health. The rearrangement links TRBV7-8 to TRBJ1-5; D remains ambiguous. The sample was CD4+ T cells from PBMCs, cultured in vitro. The CDR3 reads CASSPGRFWGNQPQHF. CDR3 bases: TGTGCCAGCAGCCCAGGCCGCTTTTGGGGCAATCAGCCCCAGCATTTT.